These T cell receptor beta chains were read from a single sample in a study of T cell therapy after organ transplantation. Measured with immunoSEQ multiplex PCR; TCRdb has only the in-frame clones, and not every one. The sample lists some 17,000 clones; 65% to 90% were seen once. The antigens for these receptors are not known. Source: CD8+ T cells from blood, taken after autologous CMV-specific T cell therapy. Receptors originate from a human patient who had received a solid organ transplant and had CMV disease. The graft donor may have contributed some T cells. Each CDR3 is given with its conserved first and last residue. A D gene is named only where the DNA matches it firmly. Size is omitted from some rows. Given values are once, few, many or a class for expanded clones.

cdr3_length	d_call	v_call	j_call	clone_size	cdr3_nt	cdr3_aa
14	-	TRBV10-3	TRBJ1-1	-	TGTGCCATCAGCCTGGGTGTGGAGGTCACTGAAGCTTTCTTT	CAISLGVEVTEAFF
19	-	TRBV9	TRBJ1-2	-	TGTGCCAGCAGCGTAGCTTATGGGCAGGGCTCGTCCAAGAACTATGGCTACACCTTC	CASSVAYGQGSSKNYGYTF
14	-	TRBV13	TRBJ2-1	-	TGTGCCAGCAGCCCACTAGGATCCTACAATGAGCAGTTCTTC	CASSPLGSYNEQFF
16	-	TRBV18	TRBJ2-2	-	TGTGCCAGCTCACCACAGGCGGGGTTGAACACCGGGGAGCTGTTTTTT	CASSPQAGLNTGELFF
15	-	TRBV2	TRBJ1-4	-	TGTGCCAGCAAGTGGGGGGCGATGACTAATGAAAAACTGTTTTTT	CASKWGAMTNEKLFF
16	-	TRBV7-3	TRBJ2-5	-	TGTGCCAGCAGCTCATTTTCTAGGGGAGGTATGGAGACCCAGTACTTC	CASSSFSRGGMETQYF
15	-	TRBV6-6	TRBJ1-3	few	TGTGCCAGCACCGAGGGGCGACACTCTGGAAACACCATATATTTT	CASTEGRHSGNTIYF
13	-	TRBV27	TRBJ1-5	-	TGTGCCAGCAGCCCAGGAAGGTTCCAGCCCCAGCATTTT	CASSPGRFQPQHF
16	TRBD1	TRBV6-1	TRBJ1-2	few	TGTGCCAGCAGTGTAAGGCCACAGGGGGCTCGCTATGGCTACACCTTC	CASSVRPQGARYGYTF
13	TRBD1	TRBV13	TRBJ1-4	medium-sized	TGTGCCAGCAGCCGGACAGGGGGGGAAAAACTGTTTTTT	CASSRTGGEKLFF
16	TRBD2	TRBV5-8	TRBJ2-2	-	TGTGCCAGCAGCCACCCACGGGGGGGGATCACCGGGGAGCTGTTTTTT	CASSHPRGGITGELFF
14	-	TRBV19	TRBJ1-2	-	TGTGCCAGTAGTCCGGCCACGAAGATCTATGGCTACACCTTC	CASSPATKIYGYTF
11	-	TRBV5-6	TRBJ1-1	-	TGTGCCAGCAGCCGGGGACTCGGAGCTTTCTTT	CASSRGLGAFF
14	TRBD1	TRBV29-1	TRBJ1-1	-	TGCAGCGTTCAAACAGGGGGAGCGAACACTGAAGCTTTCTTT	CSVQTGGANTEAFF
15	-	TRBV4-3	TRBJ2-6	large	TGCGCCAGCAGTCACCAGGGTTCCGGGGCCAACGTCCTGACTTTC	CASSHQGSGANVLTF
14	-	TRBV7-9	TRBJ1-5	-	TGTGCCAGCAGCTATTCGGGCCAAAACGGTGGACAGCATTTT	CASSYSGQNGGQHF
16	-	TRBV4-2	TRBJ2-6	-	TGTGCCAGCAGCCGGAATCAGGGGACCGGGGCCAACGTCCTGACTTTC	CASSRNQGTGANVLTF
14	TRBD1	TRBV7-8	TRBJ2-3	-	TGTGCCAGCATCGACAGGGGTAGCACAGATACGCAGTATTTT	CASIDRGSTDTQYF
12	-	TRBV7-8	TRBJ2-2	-	TGTGCCAGCAGCTTAGGTCCCGGGGAGCTGTTTTTT	CASSLGPGELFF
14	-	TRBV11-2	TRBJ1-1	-	TGTGCCAGCAGCTTAGAGGGGAGGAACACTGAAGCTTTCTTT	CASSLEGRNTEAFF
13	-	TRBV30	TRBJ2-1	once	TGTGCCTGGACCACGGACGCGAACAATGAGCAGTTCTTC	CAWTTDANNEQFF
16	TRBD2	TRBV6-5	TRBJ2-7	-	TGTGCCAGCAGTTCTGGGCCGGGACTAGCGGGATACGAGCAGTACTTC	CASSSGPGLAGYEQYF
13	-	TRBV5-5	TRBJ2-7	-	TGTGCCAGCAGCTTGGTTTCGCCTGGCGAGCAGTACTTC	CASSLVSPGEQYF
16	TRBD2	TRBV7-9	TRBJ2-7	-	TGTGCCAGCAGCGCGGGGGGTCGCGAAGGGGCCTACGAGCAGTACTTC	CASSAGGREGAYEQYF
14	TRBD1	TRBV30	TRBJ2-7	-	TGTGCCTGGAGTCCGGGACAGGGCCATCACGAGCAGTACTTC	CAWSPGQGHHEQYF
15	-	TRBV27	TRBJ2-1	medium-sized	TGTGCCAGCAGTCCGGGGTACCCGAACTACAATGAGCAGTTCTTC	CASSPGYPNYNEQFF
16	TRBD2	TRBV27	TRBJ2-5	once	TGTGCCAGCAGACCGGGGACTAGCGGACAGGGAGAGACCCAGTACTTC	CASRPGTSGQGETQYF
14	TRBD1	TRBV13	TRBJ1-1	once	TGTGCCAGCAGCTCCCTTACAGGGGCCACTGAAGCTTTCTTT	CASSSLTGATEAFF